This T cell receptor (beta chain) was identified in a study of shared clonotypes between healthy human individuals. Bulk PBMC genomic DNA spanned ten immunoSEQ deep plates. Data came from immunoSEQ multiplex PCR; TCRdb stores just in-frame clones and leaves some out. Altogether 400,000 to 550,000 clones are present, roughly 78% being singletons, with the ten largest covering approximately 12%. This clone came up once. The source of this sequence is a woman in her thirties or forties in good health. Some clones in this sample may be carry-over from other donors' samples. The specimen sequenced was PBMCs.

The CDR3 DNA reads TGTGCCAGCAGTTTTCCGCGACAGGGTGACCAGCCCCAGCATTTT. Its protein product is CASSFPRQGDQPQHF. This chain connects TRBV28 to TRBJ1-5; TRBD1 matches at 7 bases. Per germline, CDR1 MDHEN and CDR2 SYDVKM. The junction had 9 bases not matched to a gene; V was cut back by 3 bases and J by 7 bases. The CDR3 spans 15 residues.